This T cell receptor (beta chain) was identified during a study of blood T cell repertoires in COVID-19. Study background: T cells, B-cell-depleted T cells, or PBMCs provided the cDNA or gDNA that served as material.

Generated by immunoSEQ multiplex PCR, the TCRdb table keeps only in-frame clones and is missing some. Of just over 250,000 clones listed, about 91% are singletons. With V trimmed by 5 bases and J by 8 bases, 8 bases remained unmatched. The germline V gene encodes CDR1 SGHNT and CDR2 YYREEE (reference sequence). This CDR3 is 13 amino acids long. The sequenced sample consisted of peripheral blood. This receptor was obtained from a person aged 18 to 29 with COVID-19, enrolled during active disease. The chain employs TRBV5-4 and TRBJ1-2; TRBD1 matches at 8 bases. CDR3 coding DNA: TGTGCCAGCAGGGCAGGGGGCGCGGAGGGCTACACCTTC. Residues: CASRAGGAEGYTF.